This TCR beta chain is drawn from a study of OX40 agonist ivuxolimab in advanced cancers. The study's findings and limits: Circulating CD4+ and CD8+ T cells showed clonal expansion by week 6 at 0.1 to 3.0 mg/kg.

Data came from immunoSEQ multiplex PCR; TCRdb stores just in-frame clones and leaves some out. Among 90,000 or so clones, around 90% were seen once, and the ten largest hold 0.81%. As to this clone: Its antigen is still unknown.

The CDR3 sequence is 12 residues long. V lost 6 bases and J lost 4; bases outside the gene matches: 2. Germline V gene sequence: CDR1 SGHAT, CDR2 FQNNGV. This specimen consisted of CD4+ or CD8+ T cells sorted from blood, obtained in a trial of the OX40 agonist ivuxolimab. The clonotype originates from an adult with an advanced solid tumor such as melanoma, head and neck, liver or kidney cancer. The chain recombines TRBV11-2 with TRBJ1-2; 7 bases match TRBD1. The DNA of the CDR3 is TGTGCCAGCAGGGGGGACAGCTATGGCTACACCTTC. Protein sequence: CASRGDSYGYTF.